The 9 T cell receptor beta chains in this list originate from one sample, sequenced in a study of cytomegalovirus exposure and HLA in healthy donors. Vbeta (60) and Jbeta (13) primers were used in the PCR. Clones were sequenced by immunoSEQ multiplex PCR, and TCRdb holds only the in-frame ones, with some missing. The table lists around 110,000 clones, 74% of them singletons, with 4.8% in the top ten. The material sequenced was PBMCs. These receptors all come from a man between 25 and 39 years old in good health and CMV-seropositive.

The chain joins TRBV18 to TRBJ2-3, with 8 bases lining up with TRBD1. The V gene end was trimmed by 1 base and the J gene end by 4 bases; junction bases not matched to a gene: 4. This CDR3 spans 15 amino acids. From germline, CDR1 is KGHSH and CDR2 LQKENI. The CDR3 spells CASSPRTGKADTQYF. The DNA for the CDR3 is TGTGCCAGCTCACCACGGACAGGGAAGGCAGATACGCAGTATTTT.

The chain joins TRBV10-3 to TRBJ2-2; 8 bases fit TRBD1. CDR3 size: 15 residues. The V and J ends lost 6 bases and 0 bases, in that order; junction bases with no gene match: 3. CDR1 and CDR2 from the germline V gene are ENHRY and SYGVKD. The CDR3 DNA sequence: TGTGCCATCAGGGGACAGGTAGCGAACACCGGGGAGCTGTTTTTT. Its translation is CAIRGQVANTGELFF.

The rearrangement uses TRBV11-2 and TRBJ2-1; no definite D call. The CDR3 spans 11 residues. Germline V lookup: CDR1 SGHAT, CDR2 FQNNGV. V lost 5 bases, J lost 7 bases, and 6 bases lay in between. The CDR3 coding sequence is TGTGCCAGCAGCACCGGTAATGAGCAGTTCTTC. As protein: CASSTGNEQFF. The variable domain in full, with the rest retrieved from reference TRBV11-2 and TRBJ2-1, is EAGVAQSPRYKIIEKRQSVAFWCNPISGHATLYWYQQILGQGPKLLIQFQNNGVVDDSQLPKDRFSAERLKGVDSTLKIQPAKLEDSAVYLCASSTGNEQFFGPGTRLTVL.

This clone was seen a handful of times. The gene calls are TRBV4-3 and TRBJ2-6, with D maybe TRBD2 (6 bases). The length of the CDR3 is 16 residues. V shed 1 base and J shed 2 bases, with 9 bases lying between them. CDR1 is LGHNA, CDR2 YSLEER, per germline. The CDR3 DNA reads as TGCGCCAGCAGCCAAGGGGGGGACCCTGGGGCCAACGTCCTGACTTTC. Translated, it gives CASSQGGDPGANVLTF.

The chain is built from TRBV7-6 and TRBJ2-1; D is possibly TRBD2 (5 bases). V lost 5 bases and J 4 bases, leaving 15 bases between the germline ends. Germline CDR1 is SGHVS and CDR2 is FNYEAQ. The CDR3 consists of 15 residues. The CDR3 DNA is TGTGCCAGCAGCCCGCCGGGGTCTCCATACAATGAGCAGTTCTTC. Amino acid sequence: CASSPPGSPYNEQFF.

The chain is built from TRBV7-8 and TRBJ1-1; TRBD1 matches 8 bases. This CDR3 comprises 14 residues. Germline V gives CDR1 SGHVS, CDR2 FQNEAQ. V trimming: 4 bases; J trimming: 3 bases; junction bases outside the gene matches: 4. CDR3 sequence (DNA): TGTGCCAGCAGCTCGGACAGGGCCGACACTGAAGCTTTCTTT. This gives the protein CASSSDRADTEAFF.

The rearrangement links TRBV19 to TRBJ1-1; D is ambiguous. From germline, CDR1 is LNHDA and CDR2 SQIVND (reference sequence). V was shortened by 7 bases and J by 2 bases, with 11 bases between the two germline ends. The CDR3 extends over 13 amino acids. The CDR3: CASMRQFNTEAFF. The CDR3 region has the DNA TGTGCCAGTATGCGGCAATTCAACACTGAAGCTTTCTTT.

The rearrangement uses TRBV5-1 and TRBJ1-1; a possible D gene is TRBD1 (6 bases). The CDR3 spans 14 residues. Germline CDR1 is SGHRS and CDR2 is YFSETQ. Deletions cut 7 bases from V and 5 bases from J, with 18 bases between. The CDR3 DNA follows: TGCGCCAGCTGGGGTATGGGGGCTCGAACTGAAGCTTTCTTT. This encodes CASWGMGARTEAFF.

CDR3 amino acids: CASSQDLGGHGYTF. The CDR3 bases are TGTGCCAGCAGCCAAGATCTTGGCGGGCATGGCTACACCTTC. The genes are TRBV14 and TRBJ1-2; D gene ambiguous. Trimming took off 0 bases at V and 6 bases at J, with 11 bases between the two ends. The length of the CDR3 is 14 residues. Germline-derived CDR1 and CDR2 are SGHDN and FVKESK.